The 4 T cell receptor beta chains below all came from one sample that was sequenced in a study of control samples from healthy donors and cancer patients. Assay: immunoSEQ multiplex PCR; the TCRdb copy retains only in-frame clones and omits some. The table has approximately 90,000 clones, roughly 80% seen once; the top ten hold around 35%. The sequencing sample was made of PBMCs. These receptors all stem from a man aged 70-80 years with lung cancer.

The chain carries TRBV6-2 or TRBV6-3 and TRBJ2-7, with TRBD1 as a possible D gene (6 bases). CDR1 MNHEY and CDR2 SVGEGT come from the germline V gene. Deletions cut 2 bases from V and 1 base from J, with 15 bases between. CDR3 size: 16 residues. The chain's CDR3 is CASSYPTGPHSYEQYF. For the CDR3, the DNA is TGTGCCAGCAGTTACCCGACAGGTCCCCATTCCTACGAGCAGTACTTC.

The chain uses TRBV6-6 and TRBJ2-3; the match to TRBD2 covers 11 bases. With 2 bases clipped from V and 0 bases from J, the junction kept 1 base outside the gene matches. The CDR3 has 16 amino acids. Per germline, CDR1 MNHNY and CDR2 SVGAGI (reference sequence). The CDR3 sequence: CASSYIAGGSTDTQYF. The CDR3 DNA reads TGTGCCAGCAGTTACATAGCGGGGGGGAGCACAGATACGCAGTATTTT.

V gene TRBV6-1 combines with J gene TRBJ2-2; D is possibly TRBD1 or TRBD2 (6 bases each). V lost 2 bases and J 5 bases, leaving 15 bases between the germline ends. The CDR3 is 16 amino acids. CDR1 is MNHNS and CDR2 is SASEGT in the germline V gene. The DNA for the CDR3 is TGTGCCAGCAGTGAATTGCCGGGGGCCTTAACCGGGGAGCTGTTTTTT. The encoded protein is CASSELPGALTGELFF.

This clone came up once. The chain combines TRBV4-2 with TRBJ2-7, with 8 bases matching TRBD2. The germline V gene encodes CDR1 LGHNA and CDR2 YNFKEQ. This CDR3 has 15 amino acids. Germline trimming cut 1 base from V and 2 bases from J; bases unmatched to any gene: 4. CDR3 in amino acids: CASSQGGGGTYEQYF. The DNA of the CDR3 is TGTGCCAGCAGCCAAGGGGGCGGGGGGACCTACGAGCAGTACTTC.